Shown below are 9 T cell receptor beta chains from a single sample sequenced in a study of graft-versus-host responses after intestinal transplantation. For these receptors, no antigen is known. Sequencing was performed with immunoSEQ multiplex PCR; in TCRdb, only in-frame clones are kept and a portion is missing. This table has about 99,000 clones, 93% appearing once. The sample in question was unstimulated CD8+ T cells sorted from spleen or lymph node cells, obtained before intestinal transplant. These receptors came from a human donor who received an intestinal transplant.

The chain has TRBV29-1 and TRBJ2-1; no clear D. The germline V gene encodes CDR1 SQVTM and CDR2 ANQGSEA. The CDR3 is made up of 16 amino acids. Trimming pared 7 bases from V and 8 bases from J, leaving 27 bases between. CDR3 in amino acids: CSALGLTRVGGYEQFF. For the CDR3, the DNA is TGCAGCGCATTAGGTCTCACTCGGGTAGGTGGGTATGAGCAGTTCTTC.

The chain combines TRBV5-6 with TRBJ1-1; 7 bases align to TRBD1. The CDR3 length is 15 residues. Trimming removed 6 bases from V and 1 base from J; junction bases left unmatched: 9. Germline loops: CDR1 SGHDT, CDR2 YYEEEE. The CDR3 reads CASTSDREWNTEAFF. In nucleotides, the CDR3 is TGTGCCAGCACCTCCGACAGGGAATGGAACACTGAAGCTTTCTTT.

The chain couples TRBV10-2 to TRBJ2-5; TRBD2 matches 8 bases. CDR1 and CDR2 from the germline V gene are WSHSY and SAAADI. CDR3 length: 16 amino acids. V shed 5 bases, J shed 4 bases, and the junction held 12 bases outside the gene matches. The CDR3 protein is CASSRSRGGPRETQYF. As DNA, the CDR3 is TGCGCCAGCAGTCGAAGCCGGGGGGGCCCGCGAGAGACCCAGTACTTC.

This rearrangement joins TRBV13 to TRBJ2-7; D gene unclear. The CDR3 has 14 residues. The germline V and J ends were trimmed by 2 bases and 1 base, with 9 bases remaining between them. Germline lookup yields CDR1 PRHDT and CDR2 FYEKMQ (reference sequence). As DNA, the CDR3 is TGTGCCAGCAGCTTAAGCACTGATTCCTACGAGCAGTACTTC. Its protein is CASSLSTDSYEQYF. Complete variable domain (other parts from reference TRBV13 and TRBJ2-7): AAGVIQSPRHLIKEKRETATLKCYPIPRHDTVYWYQQGPGQDPQFLISFYEKMQSDKGSIPDRFSAQQFSDYHSELNMSSLELGDSALYFCASSLSTDSYEQYFGPGTRLTVT.

The gene calls are TRBV6-5 and TRBJ1-2; no firm D call. Per the germline V gene, CDR1 is MNHEY and CDR2 is SVGAGI. V was pared by 5 bases and J by 2 bases, with 9 bases between. CDR3 size: 13 residues. CDR3 nucleotide sequence: TGTGCCAGCAGTCTTACTCGGAACTATGGCTACACCTTC. It is translated as CASSLTRNYGYTF.

In its sample, this clone was seen once. V gene TRBV9 combines with J gene TRBJ2-4; TRBD2 matches at 7 bases. The germline CDR1 and CDR2 sequences are SGDLS and YYNGEE. The CDR3 is 19 residues long. J gave up 3 bases and V 5 bases, and 20 bases lay outside the gene matches. CDR3 DNA sequence: TGTGCCAGCAGGGGAGGGGACGCCCCTACACGATTCGACAAAAACATTCAGTACTTC. Encoded protein: CASRGGDAPTRFDKNIQYF.

This chain links TRBV29-1 with TRBJ1-1; possibly TRBD1 for D (6 bases). The CDR3 runs 13 residues. The ends were cut back, 3 bases at V and 2 bases at J, with 10 bases in the middle. CDR1 and CDR2 from the germline V gene are SQVTM and ANQGSEA. The CDR3: CSVDLGGNTEAFF. In DNA, the CDR3 is TGCAGCGTTGATCTAGGGGGAAACACTGAAGCTTTCTTT. The variable domain in full, with the rest retrieved from reference TRBV29-1 and TRBJ1-1, is SAVISQKPSRDICQRGTSLTIQCQVDSQVTMMFWYRQQPGQSLTLIATANQGSEATYESGFVIDKFPISRPNLTFSTLTVSNMSPEDSSIYLCSVDLGGNTEAFFGQGTRLTVV.

The genes are TRBV5-4 and TRBJ2-7; 12 nucleotides align to TRBD2. V dropped 0 bases and J dropped 4; count of bases not matched to a gene: 5. Germline V gene data show CDR1 as SGHNT and CDR2 as YYREEE (reference sequence). This CDR3 is built from 16 residues. CDR3 DNA: TGTGCCAGCAGCTTGGGGCCTAGCGGGGGGGAGTACGAGCAGTACTTC. This translates into CASSLGPSGGEYEQYF.

This clone has just one count. The rearrangement joins TRBV25-1 to TRBJ1-2; D remains ambiguous. CDR1 and CDR2 from the germline V gene are MGHDK and SYGVNS. V was cut by 3 bases and J by 5 bases, with 10 bases left in between. CDR3 length equals 13 residues. In DNA, the CDR3 is TGTGCCAGCAGTGACTCTTTAGCTTATGGCTACACCTTC. Its protein product is CASSDSLAYGYTF.